This T cell receptor beta chain appears in the sequencing data of a study of beta chain features in type 1 diabetes. Study-level information: Cell yields, age and gender were similar between patients and healthy donors.

The trim removed 6 bases at V and 10 bases at J, leaving 15 bases unmatched. Germline loops: CDR1 SGDLS, CDR2 YYNGEE. This CDR3 has 16 amino acids. The investigators reverse transcribed all of the isolated RNA, so they sequenced expressed TCRB transcripts. Some clones are missing from TCRdb's copy, which holds only in-frame ones; the method was immunoSEQ multiplex PCR. This table holds around 600,000 clones, 9.5% to 15% found once. Staining for CD45RO/CCR7/CD25/CD127/CD95/CD27 allowed sorting of CD4+ naive, central memory, regulatory and stem cell-like memory cells. Study-wide points: TCRB CDR3s from Type 1 diabetes patients were moderately but significantly shorter in all four CD4+ subsets.

With respect to this clone: The antigen remains undetermined.

This TCR was sampled from a man aged 30 to 39 with type 1 diabetes. Sequences were obtained from naive CD4+ T cells from blood. The chain recombines TRBV9 with TRBJ1-6, with 8 bases aligning to TRBD1. CDR3 loop: CASTPGNRGEESPLHF. The CDR3 region has the DNA TGTGCCAGCACCCCGGGCAACAGGGGGGAAGAATCACCCCTCCACTTT.